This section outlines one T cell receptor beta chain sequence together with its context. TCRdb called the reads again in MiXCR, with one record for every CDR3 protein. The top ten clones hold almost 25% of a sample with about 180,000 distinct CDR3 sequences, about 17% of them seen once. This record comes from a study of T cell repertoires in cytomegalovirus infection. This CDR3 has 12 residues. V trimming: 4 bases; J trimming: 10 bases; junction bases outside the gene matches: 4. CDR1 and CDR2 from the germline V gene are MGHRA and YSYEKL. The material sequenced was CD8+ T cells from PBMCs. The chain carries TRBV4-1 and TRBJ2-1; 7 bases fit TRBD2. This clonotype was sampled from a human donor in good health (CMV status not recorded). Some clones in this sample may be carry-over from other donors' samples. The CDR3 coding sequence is TGCGCCAGCAGCCCCGCCGGGGGGGAGCAGTTCTTC. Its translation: CASSPAGGEQFF.